The rows below give T cell receptor beta chains drawn from one sample of a study of OX40 agonist ivuxolimab in advanced cancers. Data came from immunoSEQ multiplex PCR; TCRdb stores just in-frame clones and leaves some out. The sample records tens of thousands of clones, around 80% being singletons. The sample here was CD4+ or CD8+ T cells sorted from blood, taken in a trial of the OX40 agonist ivuxolimab. The receptors stem from an adult with an advanced solid tumor such as melanoma, head and neck, liver or kidney cancer. Both conserved end residues are part of each CDR3. A D gene is named only where the DNA matches it firmly. Rows give clone size only sometimes, using once, few, many, or a class for an expanded clone.

abundance,v_gene,j_gene,d_gene,CDR3nt,CDR3aa
NA,TRBV19,TRBJ2-7,TRBD1,TGTGCCAGTACTTCGACAGGGGGGACAGACGCCTACGAGCAGTACTTC,CASTSTGGTDAYEQYF
NA,TRBV14,TRBJ2-1,NA,TGTGCCAGCAGCAGCGCCTCCTACAATGAGCAGTTCTTC,CASSSASYNEQFF
few,TRBV10-1,TRBJ2-2,NA,TGCGCCAGCAGTATCAGCCTGAACACCGGGGAGCTGTTTTTT,CASSISLNTGELFF
NA,TRBV7-3,TRBJ2-1,TRBD2,TGTGCCAGCAGCCCACGGGCTAGCGGGGGGCACTACAATGAGCAGTTCTTC,CASSPRASGGHYNEQFF
NA,TRBV4-1,TRBJ2-5,TRBD2,TGCGCCAGCGCCCCCCAGCGGGGGCCCCAAGAGACCCAGTACTTC,CASAPQRGPQETQYF
few,TRBV28,TRBJ1-6,TRBD1,TGTGCCAGCAGTCCGTCTACAGGGGATTTGTCACCCCTCCACTTT,CASSPSTGDLSPLHF
few,TRBV10-2,TRBJ1-2,TRBD1,TGCGCCAGCAGCCGGGACAGGGGGCAAGGCTATGGCTACACCTTC,CASSRDRGQGYGYTF
once,TRBV15,TRBJ2-5,NA,TGTGCCACCAGCAGAGGGACACAAGAGACCCAGTACTTC,CATSRGTQETQYF
NA,TRBV19,TRBJ2-4,TRBD2,TGTGCCAGTAGTGCCTCGTATCCAGCGGGGGGGAACATAGCCAAAAACATTCAGTACTTC,CASSASYPAGGNIAKNIQYF
NA,TRBV19,TRBJ2-6,TRBD1,TGTGCCAGTACTCTACAGGGGGCAGCTGGGGCCAACGTCCTGACTTTC,CASTLQGAAGANVLTF
NA,TRBV5-1,TRBJ2-3,NA,TGCGCCAGCAGCGCTTTACTTACGGATACGCAGTATTTT,CASSALLTDTQYF
once,TRBV9,TRBJ2-4,TRBD2,TGTGCCAGCAGCTCACCCCCTGGTGGGGGGGTCGGGGCCAAAAACATTCAGTACTTC,CASSSPPGGGVGAKNIQYF
NA,TRBV10-3,TRBJ2-7,NA,TGTGCCATCAGTCGGGACACCTACTACGAGCAGTACTTC,CAISRDTYYEQYF
large,TRBV5-1,TRBJ2-1,TRBD2,TGCGCCAGCGGACTAGCGGATAATGAGCAGTTCTTC,CASGLADNEQFF
NA,TRBV28,TRBJ1-5,TRBD1,TGTGCCAGCCATAGGGGGCAGGGAAGAATTCAGCCCCAGCATTTT,CASHRGQGRIQPQHF
NA,TRBV5-1,TRBJ2-1,TRBD2,TGCGCCAGCAGCTTGGATCTGGGGACTAGCGGGAGTAATGAGCAGTTCTTC,CASSLDLGTSGSNEQFF
NA,TRBV11-2,TRBJ2-2,NA,TGTGCCAGCAGCTCGCCACACGGCGGGGAGCTGTTTTTT,CASSSPHGGELFF
NA,TRBV29-1,TRBJ2-5,NA,TGCAGCGTACCCTCCGTAGGGGACCAAGGGACCCAGTACTTC,CSVPSVGDQGTQYF
NA,TRBV9,TRBJ2-1,TRBD1,TGTGCCAGCAGCGCCGGACAGGCGTCCCACAATGAGCAGTTCTTC,CASSAGQASHNEQFF
NA,TRBV2,TRBJ2-7,NA,TGTGCCAGCAGTCCAGGGTTTTCCCGACACTACGAGCAGTACTTC,CASSPGFSRHYEQYF
NA,TRBV30,TRBJ1-2,NA,TGTGCCTGGAGTGGGGCCCTCAACTATGGCTACACCTTC,CAWSGALNYGYTF
few,TRBV29-1,TRBJ2-3,NA,TGCAGCGTTGCCGCATCTAGGGCTGTTCCAGATACGCAGTATTTT,CSVAASRAVPDTQYF
NA,TRBV7-9,TRBJ1-1,NA,TGTGCCAGCAGCTTAGTGGGGAACACTGAAGCTTTCTTT,CASSLVGNTEAFF
NA,TRBV5-4,TRBJ2-7,NA,TGTGCCAGCAGCCCAAGTAGGGGGTACGAGCAGTACTTC,CASSPSRGYEQYF
NA,TRBV5-6,TRBJ2-7,TRBD2,TGTGCCAGCAGCTCGGGACTAGTTTTGGACGAGCAGTACTTC,CASSSGLVLDEQYF
NA,TRBV14,TRBJ2-7,NA,TGTGCCAGCAGCCAAGAAACCGTCCAGTACTTC,CASSQETVQYF
NA,TRBV27,TRBJ2-5,TRBD2,TGTGCCAGCAGGCTTAGGGTCCCGGGACTAGCGGTCCAAGAGACCCAGTACTTC,CASRLRVPGLAVQETQYF
once,TRBV7-7,TRBJ2-3,TRBD2,TGTGCTAGCAGCTTAGCGGGGGGAACGCAGTATTTT,CASSLAGGTQYF
NA,TRBV2,TRBJ2-3,NA,TGTGCCAGCAGTGGCCAAAGTACCCTAGCTAGCACAGATACGCAGTATTTT,CASSGQSTLASTDTQYF